The 18 T cell receptor beta chains given below trace back to one sample, sequenced in a study of cytomegalovirus exposure and HLA in healthy donors. Clones were read by immunoSEQ multiplex PCR, and TCRdb kept only the in-frame ones, dropping some. This sample carries under 80,000 clones, 70% to 90% of them seen once, and the ten largest clones take 1% to 1.5%. The sample consisted of PBMCs. The receptors were sampled from a woman aged 18-29 years in good health and CMV-seronegative.

The genes are TRBV29-1 and TRBJ2-7; 8 bases are a match to TRBD2. J was trimmed by 2 bases and V by 1 base; bases with no gene match: 10. There are 16 residues in the CDR3. Germline loops: CDR1 SQVTM, CDR2 ANQGSEA. CDR3: CSVEGPGGVGTYEQYF. CDR3 DNA sequence: TGCAGCGTTGAAGGTCCGGGAGGGGTCGGAACCTACGAGCAGTACTTC.

The chain employs TRBV27 and TRBJ1-2; D uncertain. Trimming stripped 3 bases from V and 0 bases from J, with 11 bases between. The CDR3 sequence is 15 residues long. Germline V gene lookup returns CDR1 MNHEY and CDR2 SMNVEV (reference sequence). CDR3 residues: CASSFSKRANYGYTF. For the CDR3, the DNA is TGTGCCAGCAGTTTCTCGAAGCGAGCTAACTATGGCTACACCTTC.

The CDR3 DNA follows: TGTGCCAGCAGTTTGAGCGGGAGCTCCTACAATGAGCAGTTCTTC. This sequence encodes CASSLSGSSYNEQFF. This chain uses TRBV28 with TRBJ2-1, with 8 bases identical to TRBD2. Per the germline V gene, CDR1 is MDHEN and CDR2 is SYDVKM. The J segment lost 0 bases and the V segment lost 3 bases, leaving 1 base of the junction unmatched. This CDR3 comprises 15 residues.

V is TRBV28 and J is TRBJ2-1; 8 bases line up with TRBD2. J lost 0 bases, V lost 5 bases, and 9 bases had no gene match. CDR3 length equals 17 residues. CDR1 and CDR2 (germline): MDHEN, SYDVKM. This CDR3 is CASSDLAGLISYNEQFF. The CDR3 DNA reads as TGTGCCAGCAGTGATCTAGCGGGCCTGATCTCCTACAATGAGCAGTTCTTC.

The chain uses TRBV27 and TRBJ2-7; 10 bases map to TRBD1. Trimming at V came to 6 bases and at J to 5 bases, leaving 7 bases not matched to a gene. Germline loops: CDR1 MNHEY, CDR2 SMNVEV (reference sequence). The CDR3 is 14 amino acids. The CDR3 bases are TGTGCCAGCAGGAACCGGGACAGGGGACACGAGCAGTACTTC. Its translation: CASRNRDRGHEQYF.

This sequence joins TRBV7-9 and TRBJ1-3, with D maybe TRBD1 (5 bases). Germline CDR1 SEHNR, CDR2 FQNEAQ (reference sequence). V was trimmed by 5 bases and J by 0 bases, leaving 11 bases between them. This CDR3 has 15 residues. The CDR3 loop is CASSPPRDSGNTIYF. CDR3 sequence (DNA): TGTGCCAGCAGCCCACCCAGGGACTCTGGAAACACCATATATTTT.

In this sample, this clone turned up once. J is TRBJ1-1 and V is TRBV19, with D possibly being TRBD1 (6 bases). Germline V gene data show CDR1 as LNHDA and CDR2 as SQIVND (reference sequence). This CDR3 comprises 14 residues. With 8 bases removed from V and 4 bases from J, the gap between germline ends came to 17 bases. CDR3 sequence: CASSSANRVTEAFF. The CDR3 bases are TGTGCCAGTTCGAGCGCCAACAGGGTCACTGAAGCTTTCTTT.

The chain employs TRBV10-3 and TRBJ2-7, with TRBD1 identical over 8 bases. V was clipped by 2 bases and J by 6 bases; unmatched bases: 6. The germline CDR1 and CDR2 sequences are ENHRY and SYGVKD. The CDR3 is 14 residues long. CDR3 amino acids: CAISEAQGAVEQYF. DNA for the CDR3: TGTGCCATCAGTGAGGCGCAGGGGGCGGTCGAGCAGTACTTC.

The chain is built from TRBV19 and TRBJ2-2; weak D call: TRBD1 (5 bases). Germline loops: CDR1 LNHDA, CDR2 SQIVND (reference sequence). V gave up 5 bases and J gave up 1 base, with 5 bases separating them. This CDR3 has 13 residues. CDR3 residues: CASSQGNTGELFF. CDR3 nucleotides: TGTGCCAGTAGTCAGGGGAACACCGGGGAGCTGTTTTTT.

The V gene is TRBV7-9, the J gene TRBJ1-1; 10 bases align to TRBD1. Losses at the gene ends were 4 bases for V and 6 bases for J; bases not matched to a gene: 5. Germline lookup yields CDR1 SEHNR and CDR2 FQNEAQ (reference sequence). CDR3 length equals 14 residues. The CDR3 DNA is TGTGCCAGCAGCTCATGGGACAGGGGTTCTGAAGCTTTCTTT. Amino acids: CASSSWDRGSEAFF.

The V and J genes are TRBV6-1 and TRBJ2-3, with 9 bases that match TRBD2. CDR1 is MNHNS and CDR2 is SASEGT in the germline V gene. This CDR3 region has 19 residues. V lost 2 bases, J lost 2 bases, and 14 bases stayed unmatched. For the CDR3, the DNA is TGTGCCAGCAGTGAACTTCTAGCGGGGCGAGCCGGGTCCACAGATACGCAGTATTTT. Translation gives CASSELLAGRAGSTDTQYF.

V gene TRBV7-2 combines with J gene TRBJ1-5; D unclear. The germline gives CDR1 SGHTA, CDR2 FQGNSA. CDR3 length equals 13 residues. DNA of the CDR3: TGTGCGGCAGCCAGAGACATGAATCAGCCCCAGCATTTT. It encodes CAAARDMNQPQHF.

CDR3 DNA: TGTGCCAGCAGCACGGAGACAGGGGGCGTCGGTGAGACCCAGTACTTC. Its translation is CASSTETGGVGETQYF. The V call is TRBV5-4, the J call TRBJ2-5, with 10 bases that match TRBD1. Trimming took 4 bases from V and 5 from J; bases not matched to a gene: 11. The CDR3 runs to 16 residues. Germline lookup yields CDR1 SGHNT and CDR2 YYREEE (reference sequence).

The chain carries TRBV5-1 and TRBJ1-1; the D gene is possibly TRBD1 (6 bases). Germline CDR1 and CDR2: SGHRS and YFSETQ. The CDR3 runs to 15 residues. V lost 4 bases, J lost 3 bases, and 16 bases lay in between. The CDR3 spells CASSPRVGGDTEAFF. For the CDR3, the DNA is TGCGCCAGCAGCCCCCGGGTAGGGGGTGACACTGAAGCTTTCTTT. Filled out from reference TRBV5-1 and TRBJ1-1, the complete variable domain reads KAGVTQTPRYLIKTRGQQVTLSCSPISGHRSVSWYQQTPGQGLQFLFEYFSETQRNKGNFPGRFSGRQFSNSRSEMNVSTLELGDSALYLCASSPRVGGDTEAFFGQGTRLTVV.

This sequence joins TRBV4-1 and TRBJ1-2, with 8 nucleotides matching TRBD1. Looked up from germline, CDR1 is MGHRA and CDR2 is YSYEKL. V was pared by 2 bases and J by 1 base, with 6 bases of the junction left unmatched. The CDR3 totals 16 residues. The CDR3 nucleotides are TGCGCCAGCAGCCAAAAACAGGGGGGAGGTAACTATGGCTACACCTTC. Its translation is CASSQKQGGGNYGYTF.

The chain uses TRBV11-3 and TRBJ2-1; tentative D call: TRBD1 (6 bases). Germline values: CDR1 SGHNT, CDR2 YENEEA. There are 14 residues in the CDR3. V lost 0 bases, J lost 6 bases, and 9 bases lay in between. Written as DNA, the CDR3 is TGTGCCAGCAGCTTAGAGTCAGGGGTCAATGAGCAGTTCTTC. Protein product: CASSLESGVNEQFF.

This sequence joins TRBV5-8 and TRBJ2-3, with D hard to call. This CDR3 has 13 amino acids. Between the trimmed V and J ends, which lost 2 bases and 6 bases, there was a span of 10 bases. In germline, CDR1 is SGHTS, CDR2 YDEGEE. In nucleotides, the CDR3 is TGTGCCAGCAGCTTTTCCCGGTGGGATACGCAGTATTTT. This codes for CASSFSRWDTQYF.

The chain recombines TRBV19 with TRBJ2-1; TRBD2 might be the D (6 bases). V gave up 6 bases and J gave up 7 bases, with 16 bases separating them. Germline V gene sequence: CDR1 LNHDA, CDR2 SQIVND (reference sequence). This CDR3 is built from 14 residues. The CDR3 is CASSWAGPGNEQFF. CDR3 in DNA: TGTGCCAGTAGCTGGGCGGGGCCGGGGAATGAGCAGTTCTTC.